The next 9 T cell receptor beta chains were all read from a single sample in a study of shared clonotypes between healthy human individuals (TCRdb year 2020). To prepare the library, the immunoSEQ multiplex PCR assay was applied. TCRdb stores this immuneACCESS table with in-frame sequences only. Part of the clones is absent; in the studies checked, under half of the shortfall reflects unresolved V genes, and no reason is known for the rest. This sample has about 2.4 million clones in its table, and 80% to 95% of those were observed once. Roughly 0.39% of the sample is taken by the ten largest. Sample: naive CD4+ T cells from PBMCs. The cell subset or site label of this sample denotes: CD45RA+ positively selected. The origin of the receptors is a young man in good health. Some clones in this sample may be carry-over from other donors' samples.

CDR3: CASSAQGAVNEQFF. CDR3 nucleotide sequence: TGTGCCAGCAGTGCACAGGGGGCGGTCAATGAGCAGTTCTTC. The J gene is TRBJ2-1, the V gene TRBV6-4, with 9 bases aligning to TRBD1. Germline V gene lookup returns CDR1 MRHNA and CDR2 SNTAGT. The CDR3 is 14 amino acids. Trimming removed 4 bases from V and 6 bases from J; junction bases left unmatched: 4.

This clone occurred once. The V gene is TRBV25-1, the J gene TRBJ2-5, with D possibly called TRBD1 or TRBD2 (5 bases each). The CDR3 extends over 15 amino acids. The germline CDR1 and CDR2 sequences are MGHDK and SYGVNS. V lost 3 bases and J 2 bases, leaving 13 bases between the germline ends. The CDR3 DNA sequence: TGTGCCAGCAGTGACCCCGGTTGGGGGCAAGAGACCCAGTACTTC. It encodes CASSDPGWGQETQYF.

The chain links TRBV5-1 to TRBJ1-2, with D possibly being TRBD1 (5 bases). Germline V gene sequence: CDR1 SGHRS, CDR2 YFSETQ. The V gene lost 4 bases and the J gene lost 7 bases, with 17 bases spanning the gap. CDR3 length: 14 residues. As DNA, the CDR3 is TGCGCCAGCAGCCCAATCTCAGGGCTTTCTGGCTACACCTTC. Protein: CASSPISGLSGYTF.

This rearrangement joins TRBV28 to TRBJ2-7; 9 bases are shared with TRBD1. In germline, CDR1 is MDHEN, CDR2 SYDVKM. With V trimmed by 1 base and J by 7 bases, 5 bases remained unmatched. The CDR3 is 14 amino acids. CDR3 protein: CASSLSGQGGEQYF. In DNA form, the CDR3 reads TGTGCCAGCAGTTTATCGGGACAGGGAGGTGAGCAGTACTTC.

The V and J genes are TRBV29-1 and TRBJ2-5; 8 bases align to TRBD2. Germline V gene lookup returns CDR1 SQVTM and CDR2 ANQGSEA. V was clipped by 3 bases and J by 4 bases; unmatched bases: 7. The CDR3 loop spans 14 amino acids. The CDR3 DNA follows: TGCAGCGTTGATTCGGGAGGGCCAGCAGAGACCCAGTACTTC. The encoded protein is CSVDSGGPAETQYF.

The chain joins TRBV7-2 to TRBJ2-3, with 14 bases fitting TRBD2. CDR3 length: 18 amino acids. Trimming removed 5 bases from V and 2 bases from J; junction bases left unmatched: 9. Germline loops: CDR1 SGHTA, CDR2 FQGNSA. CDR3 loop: CASSMGLAGVLPTDTQYF. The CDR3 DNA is TGTGCCAGCAGCATGGGACTAGCGGGAGTGCTGCCCACAGATACGCAGTATTTT. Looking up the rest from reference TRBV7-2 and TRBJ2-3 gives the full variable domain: GAGVSQSPSNKVTEKGKDVELRCDPISGHTALYWYRQSLGQGLEFLIYFQGNSAPDKSGLPSDRFSAERTGGSVSTLTIQRTQQEDSAVYLCASSMGLAGVLPTDTQYFGPGTRLTVL.

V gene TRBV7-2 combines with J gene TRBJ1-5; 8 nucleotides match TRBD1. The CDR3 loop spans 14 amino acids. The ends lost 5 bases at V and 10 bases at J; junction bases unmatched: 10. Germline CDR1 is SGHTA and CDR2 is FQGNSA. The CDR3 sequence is CASSPRQGNYPQHF. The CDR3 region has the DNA TGTGCCAGCAGCCCGAGACAGGGGAACTATCCCCAGCATTTT.

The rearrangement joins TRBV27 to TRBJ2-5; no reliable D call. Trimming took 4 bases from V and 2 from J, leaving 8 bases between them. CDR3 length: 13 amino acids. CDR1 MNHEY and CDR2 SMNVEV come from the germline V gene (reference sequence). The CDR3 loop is CASSSQIQETQYF. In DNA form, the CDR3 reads TGTGCCAGCAGTTCACAGATACAAGAGACCCAGTACTTC.

The CDR3 loop reads CASSRVAQTIHTFF. The CDR3 DNA reads as TGTGCCAGCAGCCGGGTGGCGCAAACCATTCACACTTTCTTT. The V and J genes are TRBV7-8 and TRBJ1-1; D is unresolved. V was shortened by 5 bases and J by 12 bases, with 22 bases between the two germline ends. This CDR3 is built from 14 residues. CDR1 is SGHVS and CDR2 is FQNEAQ in the germline V gene.